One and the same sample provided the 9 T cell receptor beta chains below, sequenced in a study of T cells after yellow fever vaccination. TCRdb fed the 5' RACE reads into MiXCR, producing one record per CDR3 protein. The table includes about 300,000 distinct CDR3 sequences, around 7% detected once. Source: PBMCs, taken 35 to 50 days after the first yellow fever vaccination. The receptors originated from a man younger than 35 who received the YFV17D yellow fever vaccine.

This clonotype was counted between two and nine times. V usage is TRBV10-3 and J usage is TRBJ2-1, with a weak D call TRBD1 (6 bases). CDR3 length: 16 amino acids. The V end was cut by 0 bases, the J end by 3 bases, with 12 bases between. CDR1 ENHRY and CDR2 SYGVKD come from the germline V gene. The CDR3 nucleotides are TGTGCCATCAGTGAGTCGGGGGCGAGAGGCTACAATGAGCAGTTCTTC. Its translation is CAISESGARGYNEQFF.

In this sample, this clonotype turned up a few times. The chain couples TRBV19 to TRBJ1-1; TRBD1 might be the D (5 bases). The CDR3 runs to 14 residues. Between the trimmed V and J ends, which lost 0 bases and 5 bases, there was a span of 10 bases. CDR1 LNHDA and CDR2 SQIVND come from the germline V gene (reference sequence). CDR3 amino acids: CASSIDRRTTEAFF. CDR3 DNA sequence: TGTGCCAGTAGTATAGATCGGAGGACAACTGAAGCTTTCTTT.

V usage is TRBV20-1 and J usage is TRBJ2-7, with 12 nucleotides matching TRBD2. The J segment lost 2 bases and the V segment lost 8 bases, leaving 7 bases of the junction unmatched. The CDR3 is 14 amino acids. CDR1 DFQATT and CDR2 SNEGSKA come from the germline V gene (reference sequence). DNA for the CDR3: TGCAGTACACTAGCGGGGGGAGGCCCCTACGAGCAGTACGTC. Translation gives CSTLAGGGPYEQYV.

CDR3 sequence (DNA): TGCAGCGAGCAGGGGCGGGAAACAGATACGCAGTATTTT. It yields the protein CSEQGRETDTQYF. V and J are TRBV20-1 and TRBJ2-3; D possibly uses TRBD1 or TRBD2 (6 bases each). CDR1 and CDR2 from the germline V gene are DFQATT and SNEGSKA (reference sequence). The CDR3 has 13 amino acids.

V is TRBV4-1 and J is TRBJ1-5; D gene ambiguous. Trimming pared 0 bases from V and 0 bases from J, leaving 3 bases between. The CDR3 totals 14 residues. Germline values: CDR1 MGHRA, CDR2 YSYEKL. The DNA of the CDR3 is TGCGCCAGCAGCCAAGAGATTAGCAATCAGCCCCAGCATTTT. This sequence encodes CASSQEISNQPQHF.

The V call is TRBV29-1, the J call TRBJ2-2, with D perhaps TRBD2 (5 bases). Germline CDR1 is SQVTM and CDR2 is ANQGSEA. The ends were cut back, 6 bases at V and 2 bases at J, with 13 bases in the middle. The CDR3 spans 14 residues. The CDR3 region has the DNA TGCAGCGTCCAGATACTAGGAAACACCGGGGAGCTGTTTTTT. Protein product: CSVQILGNTGELFF.

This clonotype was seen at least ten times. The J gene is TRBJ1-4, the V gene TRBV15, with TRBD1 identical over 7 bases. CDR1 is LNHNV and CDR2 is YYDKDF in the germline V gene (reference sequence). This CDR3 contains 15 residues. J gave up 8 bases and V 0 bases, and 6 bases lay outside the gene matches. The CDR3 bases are TGTGCCACCAGCAGAGACCCGACAGGGCGGGAAAAACTGTTTTTT. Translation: CATSRDPTGREKLFF.

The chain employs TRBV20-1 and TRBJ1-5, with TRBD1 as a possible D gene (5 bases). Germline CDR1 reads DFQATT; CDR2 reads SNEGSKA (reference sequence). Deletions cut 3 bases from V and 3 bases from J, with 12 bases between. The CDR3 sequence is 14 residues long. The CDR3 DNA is TGCAGTGCTAGGGAGGGGCACGTCAATCAGCCCCAGCATTTT. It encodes CSAREGHVNQPQHF.

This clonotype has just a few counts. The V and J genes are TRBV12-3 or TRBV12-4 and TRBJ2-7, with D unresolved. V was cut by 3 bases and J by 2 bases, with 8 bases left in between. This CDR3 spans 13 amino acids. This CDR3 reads CASSFPETYEQYF. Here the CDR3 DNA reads TGTGCCAGCAGTTTTCCCGAGACCTACGAGCAGTACTTC.